These T cell receptor beta chains were read from a single sample in a study of blood T cells in healthy people across ages. In TCRdb, the 5' RACE reads were re-called with MiXCR into one record per CDR3 protein. The data hold 950,000 to 1,200,000 distinct CDR3 sequences, with roughly two fifths observed a single time. The sequenced sample was blood. These receptors all stem from a man aged 18 to 29 in good health. Each CDR3 is given with its conserved first and last residue. D genes are given only for firm matches. Clone size is shown for a subset of rows, as once, few, many or a class of expanded clone.

>TRBV6-5|few|TRBJ2-3|-
TGTGCCAGCACTAGGGCGAAATCTAGCACAGATACGCAGTATTTT
CASTRAKSSTDTQYF
>TRBV4-2|-|TRBJ2-7|-
TGTGCCAGCAGCCAGGCCGGGGATTACTACGAGCAGTACTTC
CASSQAGDYYEQYF
>TRBV7-3|-|TRBJ1-2|-
TGTGCCAGCAGCTTTGAAACTGACAGACCCATTAACTATGGCTACACCTTC
CASSFETDRPINYGYTF
>TRBV9|-|TRBJ2-3|TRBD1
TGTGCCAGCAGCGTAGGGGGGACAGGGATGAGCACGGATACACAGTATTTT
CASSVGGTGMSTDTQYF
>TRBV7-2|-|TRBJ2-3|-
TGTGCCAGCAGCTTAGGGGGTTTAAGCACAGATACGCTGTATTTT
CASSLGGLSTDTLYF
>TRBV4-1|many|TRBJ2-1|-
TGCGCCAGCAGCCAAGATCGAGAGGACGAGCAGTTCTTC
CASSQDREDEQFF
>TRBV7-2|few|TRBJ2-3|TRBD2
TGTGCCAGCAGCTTAGTAGCGGGGGAAGGATTAACAGATACGCAGTATTTT
CASSLVAGEGLTDTQYF
>TRBV6-5|-|TRBJ2-5|-
TGTGCCAGCAGTCCCGGTCCCGGGGACGAGACCCAGTACTTC
CASSPGPGDETQYF
>TRBV19|-|TRBJ2-7|-
TGTGCCACCAGTATACGGGGACGGGGAGACGAGCAGTACTTC
CATSIRGRGDEQYF
>TRBV20-1|-|TRBJ1-5|-
TGCAGTGCTAAGACCACTAAAACGGCCCGCCAGCATTTT
CSAKTTKTARQHF
>TRBV5-5|-|TRBJ1-5|-
TGTGCCAGCAGCTTAAACCCGGGGGTGGGTATTCAGCCCCAGCATTTT
CASSLNPGVGIQPQHF
>TRBV20-1|-|TRBJ1-5|TRBD1
TGCAGTGCTCGAGGACAGGACCACCAGCCCCAGCATTTT
CSARGQDHQPQHF
>TRBV6-2/TRBV6-3|-|TRBJ2-1|-
TGTGCCAGCAGTTACTCGCCAAGGGCACCTAGCTCCTACAATGAGCAGTTCTTC
CASSYSPRAPSSYNEQFF
>TRBV20-1|-|TRBJ2-3|-
TGCGGTGCTGGCTCATGGGGCACAGATACGCAGTATTTT
CGAGSWGTDTQYF
>TRBV11-2|-|TRBJ1-1|-
TGTGCCAGCAGCTTGGGCGCGGCCGGCACTGAAGCTTTCTTT
CASSLGAAGTEAFF
>TRBV28|-|TRBJ1-5|-
TGTGCCAGCACCCTCCTCGGGTCGCGCAATCAGCCCCAGCATTTT
CASTLLGSRNQPQHF
>TRBV2|-|TRBJ2-1|-
TGTGCCAGCACCAAATCGGCACTTTTCCCCTACAATGAGCAGTTCTTC
CASTKSALFPYNEQFF
>TRBV4-2|-|TRBJ1-5|-
TGTGCCAGCAGCCCTGATTGGACTAGCAATCAGCCCCAGCATTTT
CASSPDWTSNQPQHF
>TRBV6-5|-|TRBJ2-1|-
TGTGCCAGCAGTTATGACAGCAACAATGAGCAGTTCTTC
CASSYDSNNEQFF
>TRBV9|once|TRBJ2-5|-
TGTGCCAGCAGCGTAGTGCCCCAGGGACATATCTACGGGCAGTACTTC
CASSVVPQGHIYGQYF
>TRBV3-1|once|TRBJ1-2|TRBD1
TGTGCCAGCAGCCAAGATAGGCGGGGACAGGGTCACACCTTC
CASSQDRRGQGHTF
>TRBV5-6|few|TRBJ1-1|-
TGTGCCAGCGCCCCGGGAGCTTTCTTT
CASAPGAFF
>TRBV20-1|-|TRBJ1-2|-
TGCAGTGCTAGAGATGAAGGGGGCTATGGCTACACCTTC
CSARDEGGYGYTF
>TRBV10-2|-|TRBJ2-7|-
TGCGCCAGCAGTCGACGACCCGGAGAGTCCTACGAGCAGTACTTC
CASSRRPGESYEQYF
>TRBV28|-|TRBJ2-3|-
TGTGCCAGCAGTGCTCCCTCAAACACAGATACGCAGTATTTT
CASSAPSNTDTQYF
>TRBV20-1|-|TRBJ1-5|-
TGCAGTGCTAGAGCAGAAGAAATTGATAGCAATCAGCCCCAGCATTTT
CSARAEEIDSNQPQHF
>TRBV18|few|TRBJ1-4|-
TGTGCCAGCTCCCCCGAAGCTCTTAGGGAAAAACTGTTTTTT
CASSPEALREKLFF
>TRBV29-1|-|TRBJ2-5|TRBD2
TGCAGCGTTCGTCCGGGACTAGTACCAGAGACCCAGTACTTC
CSVRPGLVPETQYF
>TRBV4-3|-|TRBJ2-3|TRBD1
TGCGCCAGCAGCCAGGAATCAGGGGGTAACACAGATACGCAGTATTTT
CASSQESGGNTDTQYF
>TRBV29-1|few|TRBJ2-5|TRBD2
TGCAGCGTTGAGGGACTAGCTGGCAATGAGCAGTACTTC
CSVEGLAGNEQYF
>TRBV27|-|TRBJ2-4|-
TGTGCCAGCAGTTTAAAGGGGGGCCTCCTGAGTGAGCAGTACTTC
CASSLKGGLLSEQYF